This T cell receptor (beta chain) is drawn from a study of technical replicates of blood from a handful of donors. The V gene end was trimmed by 2 bases and the J gene end by 0 bases; junction bases not matched to a gene: 10. There are 18 residues in the CDR3. From germline, CDR1 is MDHEN and CDR2 SYDVKM. Produced via immunoSEQ multiplex PCR; TCRdb's table is partial and in-frame only. The sample has under 100,000 clones, almost 96% seen once. The chain uses TRBV28 and TRBJ1-5; 7 bases are shared with TRBD1. This receptor was taken from a human donor in good health. The sample consisted of T cells isolated from PBMCs. The CDR3 loop is CASSLRRQGPYSNQPQHF. For the CDR3, the DNA is TGTGCCAGCAGTTTAAGGAGACAGGGACCGTATAGCAATCAGCCCCAGCATTTT.